A single sample gave rise to the 13 T cell receptor beta chains below, sequenced in a study of CD8 T cells in ankylosing spondylitis. TCRdb re-analysed the 5' RACE reads in MiXCR, keeping a single row per CDR3 protein. The sample shows about 210,000 distinct CDR3 sequences, 7% to 8% of them seen only once. These receptors' targets are unknown. Study conclusions and caveats: Characteristic, it appeared, of ankylosing spondylitis blood was a TCR beta motif of 7 or 8 highly homologous variants.

Sequenced input: blood, either unsorted or a sorted T cell fraction (not recorded which). The origin of the receptors is a male donor with ankylosing spondylitis.

The V gene is TRBV7-9, the J gene TRBJ2-7; 8 bases map to TRBD2. With 7 bases clipped from V and 4 bases from J, the junction kept 12 bases outside the gene matches. The CDR3 has 15 amino acids. Germline V gives CDR1 SEHNR, CDR2 FQNEAQ (reference sequence). In nucleotides, the CDR3 is TGTGCCAGCAACTCCTCCCTGCGGGAGGAATACGAGCAGTACTTC. Residues: CASNSSLREEYEQYF.

In this sample, this clonotype turned up many times. The chain has TRBV15 and TRBJ2-7; 9 nucleotides agree with TRBD1. Germline CDR1 reads LNHNV; CDR2 reads YYDKDF (reference sequence). The CDR3 runs to 16 residues. J gave up 5 bases and V 2 bases, and 10 bases lay outside the gene matches. The chain's CDR3 is CATSRLPGQGRDEQYF. The CDR3 nucleotides read TGTGCCACCAGCAGACTTCCGGGACAGGGTCGGGACGAGCAGTACTTC.

This clonotype was detected ten times or more. The chain employs TRBV20-1 and TRBJ2-2; unclear D gene. Germline CDR1 DFQATT, CDR2 SNEGSKA (reference sequence). The CDR3 is 14 amino acids. V lost 0 bases and J 7 bases, leaving 12 bases between the germline ends. For the CDR3, the DNA is TGCAGTGCTAGAGATGGGCCATGGGTCGGGGAGCTGTTTTTT. Amino acids: CSARDGPWVGELFF.

This clonotype was observed many times. This chain links TRBV6-2 or TRBV6-3 with TRBJ2-7, with D maybe TRBD2 (6 bases). There are 15 residues in the CDR3. The germline V and J ends were trimmed by 6 bases and 0 bases, with 15 bases remaining between them. Looked up from germline, CDR1 is MNHEY and CDR2 is SVGEGT. The CDR3: CASRPRDWSSYEQYF. The DNA of the CDR3 is TGTGCCAGCAGGCCACGGGACTGGAGCTCCTACGAGCAGTACTTC.

This clonotype has ten or more counts. The chain joins TRBV29-1 to TRBJ2-3; 10 nucleotides align to TRBD1. Germline CDR1 SQVTM, CDR2 ANQGSEA. The CDR3 length is 14 residues. Germline trimming cut 4 bases from V and 1 base from J; bases unmatched to any gene: 2. The CDR3 bases are TGCAGCGTTGGCGGGACAGGGGGCACAGATACGCAGTATTTT. Protein product: CSVGGTGGTDTQYF.

This clonotype was observed a few times. The rearrangement uses TRBV27 and TRBJ2-1; tentatively, D is TRBD1 (6 bases). The germline V gene encodes CDR1 MNHEY and CDR2 SMNVEV (reference sequence). V was cut by 6 bases and J by 8 bases, with 11 bases left in between. This CDR3 has 12 amino acids. The CDR3 coding sequence is TGTGCCAGCAGCCAGGGGTCCCATGAGCAGTTCTTC. This translates into CASSQGSHEQFF.

This clonotype showed up just a few times. CDR3 coding DNA: TGTGCCATCAGCCAGGGAGGCGAGCAGTACTTC. Amino acid sequence: CAISQGGEQYF. This rearrangement joins TRBV10-3 to TRBJ2-7, with a tentative D call TRBD2 (6 bases). Trimming cost V 6 bases and J 6 bases, with 9 bases left between them. CDR1 is ENHRY and CDR2 is SYGVKD in the germline V gene. The length of the CDR3 is 11 residues.

This clonotype was seen repeatedly, ten times or more. The chain links TRBV28 to TRBJ2-1; D ambiguous. The CDR3 consists of 11 residues. V was clipped by 3 bases and J by 10 bases, with 7 bases between them. Looked up from germline, CDR1 is MDHEN and CDR2 is SYDVKM. CDR3 sequence reads: CASSFTREQFF. CDR3 nucleotides: TGTGCCAGCAGTTTCACCCGGGAGCAGTTCTTC.

This clonotype was detected many times. J is TRBJ2-1 and V is TRBV12-3 or TRBV12-4; unclear D gene. The V end lost 0 bases, the J end lost 6 bases, and 6 bases lay between the germline ends. The CDR3 spans 13 residues. DNA of the CDR3: TGTGCCAGCAGTTTAGCGGTGGGCAATGAGCAGTTCTTC. Residues: CASSLAVGNEQFF.

This chain links TRBV28 with TRBJ2-1, with TRBD2 matching 7 bases. V was pared by 7 bases and J by 4 bases, with 7 bases of the junction left unmatched. This CDR3 comprises 14 residues. Per germline, CDR1 MDHEN and CDR2 SYDVKM. CDR3 sequence (DNA): TGTGCCAGCAATGGGAGGGCGGGTTACAATGAGCAGTTCTTC. This encodes CASNGRAGYNEQFF.

This clonotype was recorded at least ten times. The chain has TRBV12-3 or TRBV12-4 and TRBJ2-1; D might be TRBD1 or TRBD2, each matching 6 bases. V was shortened by 3 bases and J by 8 bases, with 17 bases between the two germline ends. The CDR3 is 15 amino acids. The CDR3 reads CASSFLSGARYEQFF. The CDR3 nucleotides are TGTGCCAGCAGTTTTCTATCGGGGGCTCGTTATGAGCAGTTCTTC.

This clonotype has a count of ten or more. This sequence joins TRBV6-2 or TRBV6-3 and TRBJ2-7; TRBD2 might be the D (5 bases). Trimming removed 1 base at V and 5 bases at J, with 9 bases between. The CDR3 is 13 residues long. CDR1 MNHEY and CDR2 SVGEGT come from the germline V gene. The chain's CDR3 is CASSYFRGDEQYF. The CDR3 DNA follows: TGTGCCAGCAGTTACTTCCGGGGAGACGAGCAGTACTTC.

This clonotype was counted only a few times. The chain is built from TRBV6-1 and TRBJ2-7, with TRBD1 matching over 11 bases. Per germline, CDR1 MNHNS and CDR2 SASEGT. The CDR3 spans 14 residues. After removal of 3 bases from V and 2 bases from J, the junction contained 0 bases not matched to a gene. In nucleotides, the CDR3 is TGTGCCAGCAGTGAGGACAGGGGGCCCTACGAGCAGTACTTC. Translated: CASSEDRGPYEQYF.